The 4 T cell receptor beta chains reported below all come from one sample, sequenced in a study of sequential checkpoint blockade in melanoma (dated by TCRdb to the late 2010s). The sample's treatment or condition label, decoded: randomized to nivolumab then ipilimumab (arm A) or the reverse (arm B). The method behind the library was the immunoSEQ multiplex PCR assay. Imported from immuneACCESS, the table was reduced by TCRdb to in-frame sequences with V and J called. These copies leave out some clones; in studies compared against another copy, an unresolved V gene accounts for under half, and the cause of the remainder is not known. The sample contains approximately 31,000 clones, about 88% of them found a single time. Roughly 23% of the sample is in the top ten clones. The sample was CD8+ T cells sorted from blood (inferred from file names), taken from a patient given nivolumab and ipilimumab in sequence. These receptor sequences come from a human donor with melanoma.

In regard to this clone: Germline is not matched at one junction end, which may reflect a read error. The sample has other DNA sequences that encode this CDR3 too. This sequence joins TRBV12-5 and TRBJ2-2; D not certain. Germline loops: CDR1 LGHNT, CDR2 FRNRAP. This CDR3 has 13 residues. CDR3 amino acids: CASGFGRNGELFF. The CDR3 DNA reads as TGTGCCAGTGGTTTCGGCAGGAACGGGGAGCTGTTTTTT.

V usage is TRBV2 and J usage is TRBJ1-2; no definite D call. The germline V and J ends were trimmed by 8 bases and 4 bases, with 8 bases remaining between them. Germline V CDR1 and CDR2: SNHLY, FYNNEI. This CDR3 contains 11 residues. This chain's CDR3 is CASAGIYGYTF. DNA for the CDR3: TGTGCCAGCGCGGGGATCTATGGCTACACCTTC.

This chain uses TRBV11-2 with TRBJ2-7; D is unclear. The CDR3 runs to 12 residues. V was cut by 0 bases and J by 7 bases, with 7 bases left in between. Germline CDR1 is SGHAT and CDR2 is FQNNGV. Here the CDR3 reads CASSLDPSEQYF. The CDR3 nucleotides read TGTGCCAGCAGCTTAGACCCTTCGGAGCAGTACTTC.

In DNA form, the CDR3 reads TGCGCCAGCAGCCGAAACAGGGGAATGAATGGCTACACCTTC. Its protein product is CASSRNRGMNGYTF. This rearrangement joins TRBV4-1 to TRBJ1-2; 7 bases are shared with TRBD1. This CDR3 has 14 amino acids. Germline V gives CDR1 MGHRA, CDR2 YSYEKL. J was trimmed by 6 bases and V by 4 bases; bases with no gene match: 8.